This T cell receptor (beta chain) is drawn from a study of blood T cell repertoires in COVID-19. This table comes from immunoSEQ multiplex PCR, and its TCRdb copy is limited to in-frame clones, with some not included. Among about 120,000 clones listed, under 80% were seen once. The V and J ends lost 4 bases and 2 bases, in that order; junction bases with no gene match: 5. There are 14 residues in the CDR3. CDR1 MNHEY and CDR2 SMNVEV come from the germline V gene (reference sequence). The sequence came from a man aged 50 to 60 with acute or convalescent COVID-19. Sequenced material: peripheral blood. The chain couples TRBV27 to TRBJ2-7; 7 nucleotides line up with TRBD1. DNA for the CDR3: TGTGCCAGCAGTTGGACAGGTGGGGCCTACGAGCAGTACTTC. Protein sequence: CASSWTGGAYEQYF.